The clone carrying this T cell receptor beta chain was detected only a few times. Its specificity is not known. The record originates from a study of early T cells in non-severe SARS-CoV-2 infection. Looking at the study overall: The input, bulk RNA from unsorted whole blood, was sequenced, and chains were unpaired.

V lost 2 bases to trimming and J lost 0 bases, with 17 bases between them. There are 18 residues in the CDR3. The germline V gene has CDR1 SGHTA and CDR2 FQGTGA. Researchers tagged individual cDNA molecules with unique molecular identifiers. TCRdb recomputed calls from the 5' RACE reads with MiXCR, one row per CDR3 protein. This table has around 39,000 distinct CDR3 sequences, approximately 8.7% appearing once. Study-level points and caveats: CD4 and private specificities were missed by VDJdb matching, which favored anti-spike CD8 responses.

The clonotype originates from an adult who was a healthcare worker with PCR-confirmed SARS-CoV-2 infection or an uninfected control (not recorded which). This specimen consisted of whole blood, obtained at baseline. The gene calls are TRBV7-3 and TRBJ1-3; D is uncertain. CDR3 sequence reads: CASSLGPADGTSGNTIYF. The CDR3 nucleotides read TGTGCCAGCAGCTTAGGCCCGGCGGACGGAACCTCTGGAAACACCATATATTTT.